What follows are 28 T cell receptor beta chains derived from one specimen sequenced in a study of T-cell reconstitution after alpha-beta-depleted transplantation in children. Molecular barcoding with unique molecular identifiers was used for the TCRbeta library. MiXCR, run by TCRdb on the PCR reads, gives a single entry per CDR3 protein. Among about 300,000 distinct CDR3 sequences listed, roughly a tenth were seen once. The sample consisted of PBMCs, taken before TCRalphabeta/CD19-depleted stem cell transplant. The receptor source for this set is a boy in the first two years of life with acute myeloid leukemia, due to receive a stem cell transplant.

J is TRBJ2-7 and V is TRBV5-1; 8 bases are a match to TRBD1. V lost 2 bases to trimming and J lost 6 bases; unmatched junction nucleotides: 1. Germline loops: CDR1 SGHRS, CDR2 YFSETQ. This CDR3 comprises 12 residues. The CDR3 DNA is TGCGCCAGCAGCTTCAGGGGGCTCGAGCAGTACTTC. Protein sequence: CASSFRGLEQYF.

This clonotype appeared a few times. This rearrangement joins TRBV7-3 to TRBJ2-2, with D perhaps TRBD1 (6 bases). Germline CDR1 is SGHTA and CDR2 is FQGTGA. The CDR3 runs to 13 residues. The V end lost 5 bases, the J end lost 7 bases, and 11 bases lay between the germline ends. The CDR3, as DNA: TGTGCCAGCAGCCACAGGGATAACGGGGAGCTGTTTTTT. Protein sequence: CASSHRDNGELFF.

This clonotype was seen ten or more times. The chain employs TRBV7-9 and TRBJ2-7; unclear D gene. From germline, CDR1 is SEHNR and CDR2 FQNEAQ (reference sequence). This CDR3 spans 14 amino acids. Trimming took 1 base from V and 2 from J, leaving 9 bases between them. CDR3 DNA sequence: TGTGCCAGCAGCTTAGTGGGTCGGGCCTACGAGCAGTACTTC. It codes for CASSLVGRAYEQYF.

This clonotype was counted ten times or more. The chain couples TRBV5-1 to TRBJ2-7, with 10 positions matching TRBD2. CDR3 size: 14 residues. Germline V gene lookup returns CDR1 SGHRS and CDR2 YFSETQ. Trimming cost V 3 bases and J 9 bases; bases outside gene matches: 9. Written as DNA, the CDR3 is TGCGCCAGCAGCTGGAGCGGGGGGGCCTCCGGGCAGTACTTC. Its protein product is CASSWSGGASGQYF.

The chain joins TRBV28 to TRBJ1-6, with 9 bases matching TRBD1. The CDR3 covers 15 residues. The germline CDR1 and CDR2 sequences are MDHEN and SYDVKM. The junction had 4 bases not matched to a gene; V was cut back by 7 bases and J by 3 bases. The CDR3 reads CASTETGGYNSPLHF. In nucleotides, the CDR3 is TGTGCCAGCACCGAGACAGGGGGCTATAATTCACCCCTCCACTTT.

Many counts were recorded for this clonotype. This chain links TRBV20-1 with TRBJ1-1; D may be TRBD1 (5 bases). The length of the CDR3 is 11 residues. The V gene lost 3 bases and the J gene lost 8 bases, with 10 bases spanning the gap. In germline, CDR1 is DFQATT, CDR2 SNEGSKA (reference sequence). The CDR3 loop is CSARGGAEAFF. CDR3 DNA: TGCAGTGCTAGGGGTGGGGCGGAAGCTTTCTTT.

This clonotype was detected many times. The chain links TRBV29-1 to TRBJ2-1; 7 bases align to TRBD2. V lost 7 bases and J lost 7; bases outside the gene matches: 13. Germline CDR1 is SQVTM and CDR2 is ANQGSEA. The CDR3 consists of 14 residues. CDR3 coding DNA: TGCAGCGCCGGTAGGCTAGCGGTTCCTAATGAGCAGTTCTTC. Translated: CSAGRLAVPNEQFF.

This clonotype turned up a few times. V is TRBV12-3 or TRBV12-4 and J is TRBJ2-7; 7 bases agree with TRBD1. The J segment lost 2 bases and the V segment lost 5 bases, leaving 15 bases of the junction unmatched. This CDR3 contains 17 residues. In DNA form, the CDR3 reads TGTGCCAGCAGTCGTAGGTTCCGACCGGGACAGACCTACGAGCAGTACTTC. It specifies CASSRRFRPGQTYEQYF.

Remarks on this clonotype: This may arise from a read error, as a much more abundant clone is one base away. The genes are TRBV9 and TRBJ2-5; tentatively, D is TRBD1 or TRBD2 (5 bases each). V was cut by 3 bases and J by 2 bases, with 20 bases left in between. Germline-derived CDR1 and CDR2 are SGDLS and YYNGEE. This CDR3 contains 17 residues. The CDR3 sequence is CASSGGMGLTGQETQYF. CDR3 coding DNA: TGTGCCAGCAGCGGTGGGATGGGGCTAACGGGGCAAGAGACCCAGTACTTC.

This clonotype was picked up many times. The chain recombines TRBV20-1 with TRBJ2-2, with 7 nucleotides matching TRBD1. CDR1 is DFQATT, CDR2 SNEGSKA, per germline (reference sequence). V was clipped by 4 bases and J by 7 bases; unmatched bases: 6. CDR3 length equals 13 residues. The CDR3 loop reads CSANTGEGGELFF. The CDR3 DNA follows: TGCAGTGCTAATACAGGGGAAGGCGGGGAGCTGTTTTTT.

This clonotype occurred many times. This sequence joins TRBV5-6 and TRBJ1-2; 9 nucleotides line up with TRBD1. J was trimmed by 1 base and V by 0 bases; bases with no gene match: 4. The CDR3 length is 16 residues. Germline V lookup: CDR1 SGHDT, CDR2 YYEEEE. CDR3 protein: CASSLDRGRINYGYTF. The DNA of the CDR3 is TGTGCCAGCAGCTTGGACAGGGGGCGCATTAACTATGGCTACACCTTC.

V usage is TRBV11-2 and J usage is TRBJ1-5; D unresolved. The V end was cut by 0 bases, the J end by 3 bases, with 6 bases between. The germline CDR1 and CDR2 sequences are SGHAT and FQNNGV. This CDR3 has 14 residues. Written as DNA, the CDR3 is TGTGCCAGCAGCTTAGATCGAAACAATCAGCCCCAGCATTTT. It encodes CASSLDRNNQPQHF.

This clonotype was observed a handful of times. V usage is TRBV6-1 and J usage is TRBJ2-5, with D perhaps TRBD2 (6 bases). Germline V gives CDR1 MNHNS, CDR2 SASEGT. V lost 0 bases and J lost 1, with 9 bases in between. The CDR3 contains 15 residues. The CDR3 sequence: CASSEAGGIQETQYF. CDR3 in DNA: TGTGCCAGCAGTGAAGCAGGAGGGATCCAAGAGACCCAGTACTTC.

This clonotype was observed many times. V is TRBV28 and J is TRBJ2-1; TRBD2 matches 8 bases. The germline CDR1 and CDR2 sequences are MDHEN and SYDVKM. V lost 7 bases to trimming and J lost 5 bases; unmatched junction nucleotides: 13. This CDR3 is 16 amino acids long. CDR3 nucleotides: TGTGCCAGCACCACCCCCAGCGGGAGTGAACACAATGAGCAGTTCTTC. The encoded protein is CASTTPSGSEHNEQFF.

This clonotype was recorded only once. J is TRBJ1-5 and V is TRBV13; unclear D gene. The V end lost 2 bases, the J end lost 5 bases, and 13 bases lay between the germline ends. This CDR3 is built from 15 residues. Germline V gene sequence: CDR1 PRHDT, CDR2 FYEKMQ (reference sequence). CDR3 amino acids: CASSLTASPHQPQHF. CDR3 nucleotides: TGTGCCAGCAGCTTAACAGCGTCGCCCCATCAGCCCCAGCATTTT. The variable domain in full, with the rest retrieved from reference TRBV13 and TRBJ1-5, is AAGVIQSPRHLIKEKRETATLKCYPIPRHDTVYWYQQGPGQDPQFLISFYEKMQSDKGSIPDRFSAQQFSDYHSELNMSSLELGDSALYFCASSLTASPHQPQHFGDGTRLSIL.

This clonotype has a count of ten or more. The chain has TRBV10-3 and TRBJ2-5; tentatively, D is TRBD1 or TRBD2 (5 bases each). Germline V gene lookup returns CDR1 ENHRY and CDR2 SYGVKD. The germline V and J ends were trimmed by 6 bases and 5 bases, with 13 bases remaining between them. This CDR3 is built from 13 residues. CDR3 sequence (DNA): TGTGCCATCAGGGGGGTAGGGTCTGAGACCCAGTACTTC. It specifies CAIRGVGSETQYF.

This clonotype was seen repeatedly, ten times or more. The DNA for the CDR3 is TGTGCCAGCAGTTACAGGGGACAGCCCCGCGAGGGCTACACCTTC. Protein product: CASSYRGQPREGYTF. The chain combines TRBV7-2 with TRBJ1-2; 7 bases fit TRBD1. The V gene's germline CDR1 is SGHTA and CDR2 FQGNSA. V shed 6 bases and J 8 bases; nucleotides not matched to a gene: 15. CDR3 size: 15 residues.

The gene calls are TRBV11-2 and TRBJ2-5; D gene uncertain. The length of the CDR3 is 11 residues. V was cut by 5 bases and J by 6 bases, with 7 bases left in between. Germline V gene lookup returns CDR1 SGHAT and CDR2 FQNNGV. The CDR3 sequence is CASSPRKTQYF. The CDR3 DNA reads TGTGCCAGCAGCCCTCGAAAGACCCAGTACTTC.

This clonotype was seen a few times. This chain links TRBV7-2 with TRBJ1-2, with unresolved D. This CDR3 region has 13 residues. Trimming removed 1 base from V and 8 bases from J, with 11 bases in between. Germline values: CDR1 SGHTA, CDR2 FQGNSA. The CDR3 nucleotides are TGTGCCAGCAGCTTAGGTGGTCCCCCAGGCTACACCTTC. This encodes CASSLGGPPGYTF.

In this sample, this clonotype turned up many times. The CDR3 sequence: CSAGSTNEKLFF. In nucleotides, the CDR3 is TGCAGCGCCGGATCAACTAATGAAAAACTGTTTTTT. This chain uses TRBV29-1 with TRBJ1-4, with no clear D. V was trimmed by 7 bases and J by 0 bases, leaving 6 bases between them. This CDR3 has 12 amino acids. Germline lookup yields CDR1 SQVTM and CDR2 ANQGSEA.

Ten or more counts support this clonotype. The J gene is TRBJ2-2, the V gene TRBV28; 7 positions match TRBD2. Germline V gene lookup returns CDR1 MDHEN and CDR2 SYDVKM. V lost 3 bases to trimming and J lost 3 bases; unmatched junction nucleotides: 4. CDR3 size: 15 residues. The CDR3 protein is CASSFREVDTGELFF. The CDR3 region has the DNA TGTGCCAGCAGTTTCCGGGAGGTGGACACCGGGGAGCTGTTTTTT.

This clonotype was counted ten times or more. The chain joins TRBV11-2 to TRBJ2-1; the match to TRBD2 covers 8 bases. V shed 2 bases, J shed 4 bases, and the junction held 10 bases outside the gene matches. Looked up from germline, CDR1 is SGHAT and CDR2 is FQNNGV. This CDR3 has 17 residues. CDR3 residues: CASSLRTIGREYNEQFF. CDR3 nucleotide sequence: TGTGCCAGCAGCTTAAGAACTATCGGGAGGGAGTACAATGAGCAGTTCTTC.

This clonotype was seen repeatedly, ten times or more. This chain uses TRBV29-1 with TRBJ2-7, with 9 nucleotides matching TRBD1. CDR1 and CDR2 from the germline V gene are SQVTM and ANQGSEA. The CDR3 is 13 amino acids. V gave up 6 bases and J gave up 2 bases; unmatched junction bases: 5. CDR3 sequence reads: CSVKDRGPYEQYF. The CDR3 coding sequence is TGCAGCGTCAAGGACAGGGGTCCCTACGAGCAGTACTTC.

The table lists this clonotype with many counts. The chain joins TRBV6-5 to TRBJ2-1, with a possible D match to TRBD1 (6 bases). Germline-derived CDR1 and CDR2 are MNHEY and SVGAGI. The V end was cut by 4 bases, the J end by 1 base, with 8 bases between. The CDR3 sequence is 14 residues long. The CDR3 is CASSSTGSYNEQFF. The CDR3 DNA sequence: TGTGCCAGCAGTTCGACAGGTTCCTACAATGAGCAGTTCTTC.

There are a few counts of this clonotype. V and J are TRBV12-3 or TRBV12-4 and TRBJ2-2, with D maybe TRBD1 (6 bases). The germline V and J ends were trimmed by 6 bases and 4 bases, with 15 bases remaining between them. The CDR3 contains 15 residues. The CDR3 DNA is TGTGCCAGCAGCCTCCGGACAGTAGGCACCGGGGAGCTGTTTTTT. Translated: CASSLRTVGTGELFF.

This clonotype was seen repeatedly, ten times or more. CDR3 sequence (DNA): TGTGCCAGCAGTTACTCTCAGGGACAGGGGTCACGCTACACCTTC. Protein sequence: CASSYSQGQGSRYTF. The rearrangement joins TRBV6-5 to TRBJ1-2; 10 bases are shared with TRBD1. Germline lookup yields CDR1 MNHEY and CDR2 SVGAGI. The CDR3 has 15 amino acids. With V trimmed by 0 bases and J by 9 bases, 7 bases remained unmatched.

The chain joins TRBV20-1 to TRBJ2-7; D possibly corresponds to TRBD1 (6 bases). The V end lost 6 bases, the J end lost 2 bases, and 17 bases lay between the germline ends. Germline V gene lookup returns CDR1 DFQATT and CDR2 SNEGSKA (reference sequence). CDR3 length equals 14 residues. CDR3 sequence reads: CSANRDTRTYEQYF. CDR3 coding DNA: TGCAGTGCAAATCGGGACACCCGAACCTACGAGCAGTACTTC.

This clonotype showed up many times. The chain joins TRBV5-1 to TRBJ2-1; tentative D call: TRBD2 (7 bases). Trimming removed 3 bases from V and 14 bases from J, with 12 bases in between. The V gene's germline CDR1 is SGHRS and CDR2 YFSETQ. The CDR3 contains 11 residues. In DNA, the CDR3 is TGCGCCAGCAGCTCGGGGAGGGGGGAGTTCTTC. It translates to CASSSGRGEFF.